The entry below gives a single TCR beta chain sequence along with its context. Generated by immunoSEQ multiplex PCR, the TCRdb table keeps only in-frame clones and is missing some. The top ten clones hold 9.5% to 15% of a sample with some 200,000 clones, roughly four fifths of them seen once. Germline trimming cut 4 bases from V and 7 bases from J; bases unmatched to any gene: 6. The germline V gene encodes CDR1 SGHRS and CDR2 YFSETQ. The CDR3 runs 15 residues. The data are from a study of blood T cell repertoires in COVID-19. Study summary: Samples of COVID-19 (acute and convalescent) were obtained from the United States, Italy and Spain.

The sample comprised peripheral blood. This chain links TRBV5-1 with TRBJ2-1, with TRBD2 identical over 12 bases. The receptor comes from a woman between 40 and 55 years old with acute or convalescent COVID-19. CDR3 sequence: CASSILAGGLNEQFF. The CDR3 DNA reads TGCGCCAGCAGCATCCTAGCGGGAGGGCTTAATGAGCAGTTCTTC.